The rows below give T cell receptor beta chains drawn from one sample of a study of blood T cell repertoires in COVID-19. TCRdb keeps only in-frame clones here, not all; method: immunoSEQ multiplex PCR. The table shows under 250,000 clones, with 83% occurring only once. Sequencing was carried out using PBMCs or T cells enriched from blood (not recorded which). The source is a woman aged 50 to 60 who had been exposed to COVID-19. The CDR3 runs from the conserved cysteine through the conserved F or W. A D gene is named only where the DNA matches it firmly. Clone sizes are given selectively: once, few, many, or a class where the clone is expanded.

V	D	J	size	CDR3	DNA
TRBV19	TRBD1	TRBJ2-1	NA	CASSMAGTGGQGEQFF	TGTGCCAGTAGTATGGCTGGGACAGGGGGCCAAGGTGAGCAGTTCTTC
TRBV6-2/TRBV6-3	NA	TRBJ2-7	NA	CASSYRGGSYEQYF	TGTGCCAGCAGTTACAGGGGCGGCTCCTACGAGCAGTACTTC
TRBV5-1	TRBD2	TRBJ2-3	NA	CASSTASGGLQDTQYF	TGCGCCAGCAGCACCGCTAGCGGGGGGTTGCAGGATACGCAGTATTTT
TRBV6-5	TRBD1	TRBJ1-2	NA	CASSYNRRDREHGYTF	TGTGCCAGCAGTTATAATCGACGTGACAGGGAGCATGGCTACACCTTC
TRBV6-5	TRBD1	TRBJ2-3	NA	CASSYSAGQGRDTQYF	TGTGCCAGCAGTTACTCAGCGGGACAGGGGCGAGATACGCAGTATTTT
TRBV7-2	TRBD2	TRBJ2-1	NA	CASSLERGFSGGGSEQFF	TGTGCCAGCAGCTTAGAACGTGGGTTTAGCGGGGGGGGTAGTGAGCAGTTCTTC
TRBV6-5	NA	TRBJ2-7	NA	CASSYQFGRGYEQYF	TGTGCCAGCAGTTATCAGTTTGGCAGGGGCTACGAGCAGTACTTC
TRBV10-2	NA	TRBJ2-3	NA	CASSEPGGPDTQYF	TGCGCCAGCAGTGAGCCCGGGGGACCAGATACGCAGTATTTT
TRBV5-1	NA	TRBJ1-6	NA	CASSLSGSNSPLHF	TGCGCCAGCAGCTTATCAGGGTCCAATTCACCCCTCCACTTT
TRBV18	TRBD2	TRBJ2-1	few	CASSPPRLGLAGGNNEQFF	TGTGCCAGCTCACCACCCCGCCTGGGGCTAGCGGGGGGGAACAATGAGCAGTTCTTC
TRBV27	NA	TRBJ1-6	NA	CASREGRGYNSPLHF	TGTGCCAGCAGGGAGGGAAGGGGCTATAATTCACCCCTCCACTTT
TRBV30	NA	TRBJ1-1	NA	CAWSVGVRGAFF	TGTGCCTGGAGTGTAGGAGTTAGGGGGGCTTTCTTT
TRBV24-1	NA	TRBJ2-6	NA	CATSDPTGPGANVLTF	TGTGCCACCAGTGATCCTACAGGTCCGGGGGCCAACGTCCTGACTTTC
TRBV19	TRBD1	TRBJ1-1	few	CASSKSGTGTEAFF	TGTGCCAGTAGTAAATCCGGGACAGGGACTGAAGCTTTCTTT
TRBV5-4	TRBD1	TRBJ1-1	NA	CASSRGQGNTEAFF	TGTGCCAGCAGCCGGGGACAGGGGAACACTGAAGCTTTCTTT
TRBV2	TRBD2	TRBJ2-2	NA	CASSPVTSGVGELFF	TGTGCCAGCAGTCCTGTTACTAGCGGGGTAGGGGAGCTGTTTTTT
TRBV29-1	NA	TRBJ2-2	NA	CSVGGGGTGELFF	TGCAGCGTTGGAGGGGGTGGCACCGGGGAGCTGTTTTTT
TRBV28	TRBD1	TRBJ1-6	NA	CASLTTRGQTTYNSPLHF	TGTGCCAGCCTGACTACGAGGGGGCAGACCACCTATAATTCACCCCTCCACTTT
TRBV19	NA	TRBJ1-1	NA	CASKQGWGAEAFF	TGTGCCAGTAAGCAGGGTTGGGGTGCTGAAGCTTTCTTT
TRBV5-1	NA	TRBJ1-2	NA	CASSQSQPLDNGYTF	TGCGCCAGCAGCCAGAGCCAACCCTTAGACAATGGCTACACCTTC
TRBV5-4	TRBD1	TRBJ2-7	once	CASSTDRRQGPGEQYF	TGTGCCAGCAGCACCGACAGGAGACAGGGCCCAGGGGAGCAGTACTTC
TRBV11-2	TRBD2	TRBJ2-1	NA	CASSLVTGGFLNEQFF	TGTGCCAGCAGCTTAGTCACCGGGGGGTTCCTCAATGAGCAGTTCTTC
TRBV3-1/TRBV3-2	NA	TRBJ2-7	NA	CASSRDWRREQYF	TGTGCCAGCAGCCGGGACTGGAGGCGGGAGCAGTACTTC
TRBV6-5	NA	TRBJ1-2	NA	CASGREAGNRGYTF	TGTGCCAGCGGGCGGGAGGCCGGCAACAGAGGCTACACCTTC
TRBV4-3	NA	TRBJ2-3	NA	CASSQVLNPDRGWEDTQYF	TGCGCCAGCAGCCAAGTACTAAACCCTGACCGAGGGTGGGAGGATACGCAGTATTTT
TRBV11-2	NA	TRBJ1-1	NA	CASSFSRAGTEAFF	TGTGCCAGCAGCTTCTCACGGGCGGGAACTGAAGCTTTCTTT
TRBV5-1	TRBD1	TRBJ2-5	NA	CASSLYGQGGPQETQYF	TGCGCCAGCAGCTTATACGGACAGGGGGGACCGCAAGAGACCCAGTACTTC
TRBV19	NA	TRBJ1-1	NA	CASTHRDRGNMNTEAFF	TGTGCCAGTACCCACAGGGATCGGGGTAATATGAACACTGAAGCTTTCTTT
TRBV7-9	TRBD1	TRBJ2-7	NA	CASSLEQGAYEQYF	TGTGCCAGCAGCCTAGAACAGGGGGCTTACGAGCAGTACTTC
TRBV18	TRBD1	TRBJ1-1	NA	CASSPIQGVVEEAFF	TGTGCCAGCTCCCCGATCCAGGGGGTTGTGGAGGAAGCTTTCTTT
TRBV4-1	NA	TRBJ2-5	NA	CASSQEANRQETQYF	TGCGCCAGCAGCCAAGAGGCCAACCGACAAGAGACCCAGTACTTC
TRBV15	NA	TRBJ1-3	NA	CATSRVHFRTGNTIYF	TGTGCCACCAGCAGAGTCCATTTCAGGACTGGAAACACCATATATTTT
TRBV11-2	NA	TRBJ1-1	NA	CASSVTGDWGTEAFF	TGTGCCAGCAGCGTAACCGGGGATTGGGGCACTGAAGCTTTCTTT
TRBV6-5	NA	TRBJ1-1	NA	CASTPGARTEAFF	TGTGCCAGCACACCAGGGGCGAGGACTGAAGCTTTCTTT
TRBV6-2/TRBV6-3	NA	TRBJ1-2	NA	CASSYGPGTGYTF	TGTGCCAGCAGTTACGGCCCAGGAACTGGCTACACCTTC
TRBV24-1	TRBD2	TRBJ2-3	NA	CATSDLETSGESGTQYF	TGTGCCACCAGTGATTTGGAGACTAGCGGGGAATCTGGTACGCAGTATTTT
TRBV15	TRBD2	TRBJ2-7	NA	CATSRDGGGSYEQYF	TGTGCCACCAGCAGAGATGGGGGGGGCTCCTACGAGCAGTACTTC
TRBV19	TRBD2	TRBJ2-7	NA	CASKGRADYEQYF	TGTGCCAGTAAGGGGAGGGCCGACTACGAGCAGTACTTC
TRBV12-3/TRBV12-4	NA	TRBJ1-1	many	CASSRGGVTEAFF	TGTGCCAGCAGCCGAGGGGGAGTCACTGAAGCTTTCTTT
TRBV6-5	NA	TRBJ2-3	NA	CASSYGAATLTDTQYF	TGTGCCAGCAGTTACGGGGCAGCCACTCTCACAGATACGCAGTATTTT
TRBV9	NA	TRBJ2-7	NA	CASSIRDTTYEQYF	TGTGCCAGCAGCATCCGGGACACTACCTACGAGCAGTACTTC
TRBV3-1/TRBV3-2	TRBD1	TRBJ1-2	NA	CASSPGQGYYGYTF	TGTGCCAGCAGTCCCGGACAGGGGTACTATGGCTACACCTTC
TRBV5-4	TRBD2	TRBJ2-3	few	CASSASGGTDTQYF	TGTGCCAGCAGCGCTAGCGGGGGGACAGATACGCAGTATTTT